Presented here are 21 T cell receptor beta chains from one specimen sequenced in a study of identical twins. TCRdb reprocessed the 5' RACE reads via MiXCR and lists one record per CDR3 protein. The table has a few hundred thousand distinct CDR3 sequences, 6.5% seen once; the top ten hold roughly 15%. These sequences were also reported in another study, on T cells expressing NK-cell markers.

Material: CD8+ T cells sorted from blood. The receptors come from a woman aged 18-29 years in good health.

The sample holds a few counts of this clonotype. This chain joins TRBV11-2 and TRBJ1-1; a weak D match, TRBD1 (5 bases). CDR1 is SGHAT and CDR2 is FQNNGV in the germline V gene. This CDR3 has 17 residues. V shed 1 base and J shed 3 bases, with 18 bases lying between them. The CDR3 region has the DNA TGTGCCAGCAGCTTAGCAATGGGGAGAGGGGTGTACACTGAAGCTTTCTTT. Its protein is CASSLAMGRGVYTEAFF.

The V gene is TRBV12-5, the J gene TRBJ1-1, with no clear D. CDR1 LGHNT and CDR2 FRNRAP come from the germline V gene. There are 15 residues in the CDR3. The ends were cut back, 0 bases at V and 1 base at J, with 9 bases in the middle. CDR3 coding DNA: TGTGCTAGTGGTTTGGTATCTGAGAGGAACACTGAAGCTTTCTTT. Residues: CASGLVSERNTEAFF.

A few counts support this clonotype. The rearrangement uses TRBV4-1 and TRBJ1-2; no clear D. CDR1 MGHRA and CDR2 YSYEKL come from the germline V gene. CDR3 length: 13 residues. Deletions cut 1 base from V and 6 bases from J, with 9 bases between. The CDR3: CASSQGPGNGYTF. The CDR3 bases are TGCGCCAGCAGCCAAGGTCCCGGGAATGGCTACACCTTC.

The chain recombines TRBV6-2 or TRBV6-3 with TRBJ2-5; D gene unclear. This CDR3 is built from 12 residues. Germline V gene sequence: CDR1 MNHEY, CDR2 SVGEGT. The ends were cut back, 5 bases at V and 7 bases at J, with 11 bases in the middle. The CDR3: CASSTESGTQYF. The DNA for the CDR3 is TGTGCCAGCAGTACGGAGTCGGGGACCCAGTACTTC.

The chain joins TRBV20-1 to TRBJ2-1; D gene unclear. Germline V gene lookup returns CDR1 DFQATT and CDR2 SNEGSKA (reference sequence). V gave up 0 bases and J gave up 0 bases, with 9 bases separating them. The CDR3 extends over 15 amino acids. Here the CDR3 DNA reads TGCAGTGCTAGAGAGCTGGGAAGCTCCTACAATGAGCAGTTCTTC. Protein product: CSARELGSSYNEQFF.

There are a few counts of this clonotype. The chain combines TRBV7-9 with TRBJ1-5; possibly TRBD1 for D (6 bases). Germline V gene lookup returns CDR1 SEHNR and CDR2 FQNEAQ (reference sequence). The CDR3 runs to 14 residues. Trimming took off 8 bases at V and 1 base at J, with 12 bases between the two ends. The CDR3 protein is CASATTGSNQPQHF. CDR3 nucleotides: TGTGCCAGCGCCACTACAGGGAGCAATCAGCCCCAGCATTTT.

The V gene is TRBV29-1, the J gene TRBJ2-7; tentatively, D is TRBD2 (6 bases). CDR3 size: 13 residues. CDR1 and CDR2 (germline): SQVTM, ANQGSEA. V lost 2 bases and J 2 bases, leaving 10 bases between the germline ends. The CDR3, as DNA: TGCAGCGTTGAATGGGGGACTGCCTACGAGCAGTACTTC. Translation: CSVEWGTAYEQYF.

A few counts support this clonotype. This chain links TRBV29-1 with TRBJ2-2; weak D call: TRBD2 (7 bases). Germline V gives CDR1 SQVTM, CDR2 ANQGSEA. The CDR3 is 13 residues long. The V end lost 6 bases, the J end lost 7 bases, and 15 bases lay between the germline ends. DNA of the CDR3: TGCAGCGTGGGGGGGGCCTACGGCGGGGAGCTGTTTTTT. It specifies CSVGGAYGGELFF.

The CDR3 reads CASSLRVKRAPSGANVLTF. DNA of the CDR3: TGTGCCAGCAGCTTAAGAGTTAAGCGGGCCCCCTCTGGGGCCAACGTCCTGACTTTC. The V call is TRBV11-2, the J call TRBJ2-6, with D possibly TRBD2 on 6 matching bases. The CDR3 consists of 19 residues. V was shortened by 2 bases and J by 0 bases, with 17 bases between the two germline ends. The germline gives CDR1 SGHAT, CDR2 FQNNGV.

This clonotype has a handful of counts. V is TRBV9 and J is TRBJ1-6, with unresolved D. V was cut by 0 bases and J by 9 bases, with 7 bases left in between. CDR3 length: 13 residues. The germline V gene has CDR1 SGDLS and CDR2 YYNGEE. The CDR3 region is CASSVDGGSPLHF. The CDR3 DNA reads TGTGCCAGCAGCGTAGATGGAGGTTCACCCCTCCACTTT.

This sequence joins TRBV27 and TRBJ2-7; D is perhaps TRBD1 (5 bases). The CDR3 has 15 residues. Germline values: CDR1 MNHEY, CDR2 SMNVEV (reference sequence). V dropped 2 bases and J dropped 1 base, with 12 bases sitting between them. CDR3 nucleotides: TGTGCCAGCAGTTTAATCCCTCCAGGGTCCTACGAGCAGTACTTC. Protein: CASSLIPPGSYEQYF.

The rearrangement links TRBV27 to TRBJ1-4; D is uncertain. The germline gives CDR1 MNHEY, CDR2 SMNVEV (reference sequence). Trimming shortened V by 5 bases and J by 0 bases, and 13 bases separated the two germline ends. The CDR3 sequence is 16 residues long. The CDR3 DNA is TGTGCCAGCAGTCCCCTAAAGCATGCAACTAATGAAAAACTGTTTTTT. Translating gives CASSPLKHATNEKLFF.

V is TRBV27 and J is TRBJ2-7, with TRBD2 matching over 13 bases. Looked up from germline, CDR1 is MNHEY and CDR2 is SMNVEV (reference sequence). V lost 6 bases and J lost 4; bases outside the gene matches: 6. The CDR3 sequence is 15 residues long. Here the CDR3 reads CASRLGTSGTYEQYF. The CDR3 nucleotides read TGTGCCAGCAGACTCGGGACTAGCGGGACGTACGAGCAGTACTTC.

The sample holds a few counts of this clonotype. V usage is TRBV5-1 and J usage is TRBJ2-1; a possible D gene is TRBD2 (7 bases). The ends were cut back, 3 bases at V and 7 bases at J, with 23 bases in the middle. The length of the CDR3 is 17 residues. Germline CDR1 and CDR2: SGHRS and YFSETQ. This chain's CDR3 is CASSSGGRRGPGNEQFF. As DNA, the CDR3 is TGCGCCAGCAGCTCGGGAGGTAGGCGGGGGCCGGGAAATGAGCAGTTCTTC.

In its sample, this clonotype was seen a few times. V usage is TRBV7-9 and J usage is TRBJ2-7; the D call may be TRBD1 or TRBD2 (6 bases each). Germline V CDR1 and CDR2: SEHNR, FQNEAQ (reference sequence). This CDR3 has 16 residues. The germline V and J ends were trimmed by 5 bases and 0 bases, with 17 bases remaining between them. The CDR3: CASSQTGGRPSYEQYF. CDR3 sequence (DNA): TGTGCCAGCAGCCAAACCGGGGGCAGGCCCTCCTACGAGCAGTACTTC.

This chain links TRBV7-9 with TRBJ1-6; D call uncertain. This CDR3 has 15 amino acids. Trimming left V 1 base short and J 6 bases short, with 10 bases between. Germline V lookup: CDR1 SEHNR, CDR2 FQNEAQ (reference sequence). CDR3 loop: CASSLGSRGNSPLHF. CDR3 nucleotides: TGTGCCAGCAGCTTAGGCAGTAGAGGTAATTCACCCCTCCACTTT.

Many counts were recorded for this clonotype. The chain uses TRBV29-1 and TRBJ1-1; perhaps TRBD1 as D (6 bases). The CDR3 has 11 residues. Trimming took off 7 bases at V and 6 bases at J, with 12 bases between the two ends. Germline-derived CDR1 and CDR2 are SQVTM and ANQGSEA. The DNA of the CDR3 is TGCAGCGCCGCCAGGGGTCCTGAAGCTTTCTTT. The encoded protein is CSAARGPEAFF.

This clonotype was detected many times. The genes are TRBV9 and TRBJ2-1, with TRBD2 matching over 7 bases. CDR1 is SGDLS, CDR2 YYNGEE, per germline. Trimming at V came to 0 bases and at J to 3 bases, leaving 3 bases not matched to a gene. The CDR3 consists of 15 residues. CDR3: CASSVDGGGYNEQFF. The CDR3 DNA is TGTGCCAGCAGCGTAGATGGCGGGGGCTACAATGAGCAGTTCTTC.

The V gene is TRBV6-1, the J gene TRBJ1-5; a weak D match, TRBD1 (5 bases). The V gene lost 9 bases and the J gene lost 6 bases, with 21 bases spanning the gap. Germline CDR1 MNHNS, CDR2 SASEGT. This CDR3 is 15 amino acids long. The CDR3 here is CASRLDGAGGQPQHF. The CDR3 DNA is TGTGCCAGTCGGCTGGATGGGGCCGGAGGTCAGCCCCAGCATTTT.

This clonotype has a handful of counts. This chain joins TRBV6-2 or TRBV6-3 and TRBJ2-1; 7 bases match TRBD1. The CDR3 runs to 22 residues. Germline values: CDR1 MNHEY, CDR2 SVGEGT. The junction had 20 bases not matched to a gene; V was cut back by 0 bases and J by 0 bases. CDR3 in DNA: TGTGCCAGCAGTTACTCAAAAATCCGGGACAGCCTATTTTCCAGCTCCTACAATGAGCAGTTCTTC. Its protein product is CASSYSKIRDSLFSSSYNEQFF.

This clonotype was seen many times. V usage is TRBV4-1 and J usage is TRBJ2-1; D is unresolved. Per germline, CDR1 MGHRA and CDR2 YSYEKL. This CDR3 has 14 residues. Trimming left V 1 base short and J 6 bases short, with 10 bases between. CDR3 bases: TGCGCCAGCAGCCAAGTGAAAGATTCCAATGAGCAGTTCTTC. This translates into CASSQVKDSNEQFF.